These 26 T cell receptor beta chains were sequenced from one sample in a study of blood T cells in healthy people across ages. The use of a sample-barcoded 5' primer and a J-beta primer mix characterized a second PCR of about 7 to 12 cycles. TCRdb passed the 5' RACE reads through MiXCR, listing each CDR3 protein once. Of under 850,000 distinct CDR3 sequences in the sample, 30% to 45% were seen once. Sequenced sample: blood. The source of these receptors is a man aged 18 to 29 in good health.

On this clonotype itself: At one end the junction does not follow the germline gene, possibly because of a read error. J is TRBJ1-2 and V is TRBV29-1, with 7 bases fitting TRBD1. Germline lookup yields CDR1 SQVTM and CDR2 ANQGSEA. The CDR3 runs 11 residues. The CDR3 loop is CSVEDREGYTF. CDR3 nucleotides: TGCAGCGTAGAAGACAGGGAAGGCTACACCTTC.

The chain joins TRBV7-8 to TRBJ1-2; possible D gene TRBD1, 5 bases. CDR1 is SGHVS and CDR2 is FQNEAQ in the germline V gene. This CDR3 comprises 14 residues. Trimming took 7 bases from V and 5 from J, leaving 17 bases between them. This CDR3 is CASNSTQGGYGYTF. In nucleotides, the CDR3 is TGTGCCAGCAACTCTACCCAGGGTGGGTATGGCTACACCTTC.

The J gene is TRBJ2-1, the V gene TRBV25-1, with a weak D call TRBD2 (5 bases). The end of the DNA fits TRBJ2-7 better, so the J call may be wrong. Per the germline V gene, CDR1 is MGHDK and CDR2 is SYGVNS. This CDR3 has 15 amino acids. CDR3 in DNA: TGTGCCAGCAGTGATTCCGGGAACTCCTACAATGAGCAGTACTTC. It is translated as CASSDSGNSYNEQYF.

The rearrangement links TRBV27 to TRBJ1-1; D might be TRBD1 (6 bases). Trimming took off 4 bases at V and 5 bases at J, with 11 bases between the two ends. Per germline, CDR1 MNHEY and CDR2 SMNVEV (reference sequence). The CDR3 has 13 amino acids. CDR3 DNA: TGTGCCAGCAGTTCCAACAGGGCTACTGAAGCTTTCTTT. Encoded protein: CASSSNRATEAFF.

The chain recombines TRBV2 with TRBJ1-2, with TRBD1 as a possible D gene (5 bases). The V gene lost 9 bases and the J gene lost 7 bases, with 12 bases spanning the gap. CDR1 is SNHLY, CDR2 FYNNEI, per germline. CDR3 length equals 11 residues. CDR3 sequence reads: CARGRGTGYTF. The CDR3 DNA follows: TGTGCCAGGGGGAGGGGTACTGGCTACACCTTC.

This chain links TRBV13 with TRBJ2-3, with 9 bases that match TRBD2. After removal of 3 bases from V and 5 bases from J, the junction contained 9 bases not matched to a gene. This CDR3 contains 16 residues. Germline loops: CDR1 PRHDT, CDR2 FYEKMQ (reference sequence). The CDR3 nucleotides are TGTGCCAGCAGCTTCTCCGGCGGGGGGGGCGTAGATACGCAGTATTTT. This gives the protein CASSFSGGGGVDTQYF.

The chain joins TRBV2 to TRBJ2-2; weak D call: TRBD1 (5 bases). V dropped 6 bases and J dropped 0 bases, with 11 bases sitting between them. This CDR3 is built from 15 residues. The germline V gene encodes CDR1 SNHLY and CDR2 FYNNEI. The DNA for the CDR3 is TGTGCCAGCAGGCAGACAGCGTCGAACACCGGGGAGCTGTTTTTT. It yields the protein CASRQTASNTGELFF. The full variable domain, in which reference TRBV2 and TRBJ2-2 provide the parts outside the CDR3, is EPEVTQTPSHQVTQMGQEVILRCVPISNHLYFYWYRQILGQKVEFLVSFYNNEISEKSEIFDDQFSVERPDGSNFTLKIRSTKLEDSAMYFCASRQTASNTGELFFGEGSRLTVL.

This clonotype was recorded many times. V is TRBV2 and J is TRBJ2-1; TRBD2 matches at 8 bases. V lost 3 bases and J lost 8; bases outside the gene matches: 3. CDR1 and CDR2 from the germline V gene are SNHLY and FYNNEI. The CDR3 spans 13 residues. The CDR3 DNA sequence: TGTGCCAGCAGTGATGGTAGCGGGGATGAGCAGTTCTTC. This translates into CASSDGSGDEQFF.

V gene TRBV7-2 combines with J gene TRBJ1-5; the D is unclear. Germline V gene sequence: CDR1 SGHTA, CDR2 FQGNSA. CDR3 length equals 15 residues. V gave up 5 bases and J gave up 0 bases, with 11 bases separating them. The CDR3 reads CASSPWTDSNQPQHF. The CDR3 nucleotides are TGTGCCAGCAGCCCCTGGACGGATAGCAATCAGCCCCAGCATTTT.

This clonotype was seen a few times. The chain uses TRBV7-9 and TRBJ2-5; 8 bases are a match to TRBD1. There are 18 residues in the CDR3. Losses at the gene ends were 1 base for V and 1 base for J; bases not matched to a gene: 11. Germline CDR1 SEHNR, CDR2 FQNEAQ (reference sequence). CDR3 in DNA: TGTGCCAGCAGCTTAGGCCGGGGACAGGCAGAATTCCAAGAGACCCAGTACTTC. Translating gives CASSLGRGQAEFQETQYF. Full variable domain (rest looked up from reference TRBV7-9 and TRBJ2-5): DTGVSQNPRHKITKRGQNVTFRCDPISEHNRLYWYRQTLGQGPEFLTYFQNEAQLEKSRLLSDRFSAERPKGSFSTLEIQRTEQGDSAMYLCASSLGRGQAEFQETQYFGPGTRLLVL.

This chain connects TRBV7-2 to TRBJ1-1; D remains ambiguous. There are 13 residues in the CDR3. Germline V gene lookup returns CDR1 SGHTA and CDR2 FQGNSA. The germline V and J ends were trimmed by 4 bases and 7 bases, with 13 bases remaining between them. CDR3 loop: CASSSPSGFEAFF. Here the CDR3 DNA reads TGTGCCAGCAGCTCTCCGAGTGGTTTTGAAGCTTTCTTT.

Here the CDR3 DNA reads TGTGCCAGCACCCCGTCTGGACTAGTCTACAATGAGCAGTTCTTC. This encodes CASTPSGLVYNEQFF. The chain has TRBV12-3 or TRBV12-4 and TRBJ2-1; 7 nucleotides align to TRBD2. This CDR3 region has 15 residues. After removal of 7 bases from V and 3 bases from J, the junction contained 9 bases not matched to a gene.

This clonotype was detected a few times. The junction does not match germline at one end; this may be a read error. The chain couples TRBV14 to TRBJ1-1, with D unclear. The CDR3 totals 14 residues. Germline V gives CDR1 SGHDN, CDR2 FVKESK. The CDR3 coding sequence is TGTGTCAGCAGCCAAGCGATGGGTAGCACTGAAGCTTTCTTT. Amino acid sequence: CVSSQAMGSTEAFF.

The chain has TRBV12-3 or TRBV12-4 and TRBJ2-5; either TRBD1 or TRBD2 may supply D (5 bases each). V was pared by 5 bases and J by 5 bases, with 15 bases between. The CDR3 contains 14 residues. CDR3 bases: TGTGCCAGCAGTGTTAATAGGGGCGGGGAGACCCAGTACTTC. Protein product: CASSVNRGGETQYF.

The gene calls are TRBV5-1 and TRBJ2-7; TRBD2 is a possible D gene (6 bases). V gave up 4 bases and J gave up 3 bases, with 14 bases separating them. The CDR3 is 14 amino acids. The germline V gene has CDR1 SGHRS and CDR2 YFSETQ. The chain's CDR3 is CASSVASGRYEQYF. In DNA, the CDR3 is TGCGCCAGCAGCGTGGCGAGCGGGCGCTACGAGCAGTACTTC.

The chain employs TRBV6-5 and TRBJ2-3; 9 nucleotides agree with TRBD2. V gave up 8 bases and J gave up 7 bases; unmatched junction bases: 13. The CDR3 has 15 amino acids. Germline V CDR1 and CDR2: MNHEY, SVGAGI. CDR3 residues: CASSDQGTSRNTQYF. The CDR3 DNA sequence: TGTGCCAGCTCCGACCAAGGGACTAGCCGAAATACGCAGTATTTT.

This clonotype was observed a handful of times. Here the CDR3 DNA reads TGTGCCAGCAGTGCACCGCGGACAGAGCGGAACACTGAAGCTTTCTTT. It is translated as CASSAPRTERNTEAFF. The chain employs TRBV6-1 and TRBJ1-1; the D gene is possibly TRBD1 (6 bases). The V end lost 4 bases, the J end lost 1 base, and 16 bases lay between the germline ends. Germline assignment: CDR1 MNHNS and CDR2 SASEGT. CDR3 length: 16 residues.

This clonotype was seen a few times. This sequence joins TRBV20-1 and TRBJ2-3; TRBD1 matches at 9 bases. Germline V gives CDR1 DFQATT, CDR2 SNEGSKA (reference sequence). J lost 5 bases, V lost 8 bases, and 5 bases had no gene match. The CDR3 sequence is 12 residues long. CDR3 residues: CSSRQGVDTQYF. The CDR3, as DNA: TGCAGTTCAAGACAGGGGGTAGATACGCAGTATTTT.

To note about this clonotype: Mismatch with germline at one junction end may stem from a read error. The chain joins TRBV23-1 to TRBJ1-5; 10 bases map to TRBD1. TRBV23-1 is assigned to the ORF class and has an uncertain function. The CDR3 runs to 18 residues. The CDR3 here is CANSPGTGANEDNQPQHF. The CDR3 nucleotides are TGCGCCAACAGTCCCGGGACAGGGGCCAATGAAGACAATCAGCCCCAGCATTTT.

Many counts were recorded for this clonotype. This chain uses TRBV5-1 with TRBJ1-2; D remains unclear. The CDR3 runs to 13 residues. Germline V gives CDR1 SGHRS, CDR2 YFSETQ. V was shortened by 0 bases and J by 10 bases, with 13 bases between the two germline ends. As DNA, the CDR3 is TGCGCCAGCAGCTTGGACGTCCCGTCTGACTACACCTTC. This gives the protein CASSLDVPSDYTF.

This sequence joins TRBV20-1 and TRBJ1-2; weak D call: TRBD1 (6 bases). This CDR3 spans 13 amino acids. Trimming pared 2 bases from V and 8 bases from J, leaving 15 bases between. Per germline, CDR1 DFQATT and CDR2 SNEGSKA (reference sequence). CDR3 region: CSARNPGDGGYTF. CDR3 DNA: TGCAGTGCTAGAAACCCAGGGGATGGCGGCTACACCTTC.

This clonotype was recorded at least ten times. The CDR3 is CASSRGEGVKQFF. For the CDR3, the DNA is TGTGCCAGCAGCCGCGGGGAAGGGGTAAAGCAGTTCTTC. The chain carries TRBV6-5 and TRBJ2-1; tentatively, D is TRBD2 (6 bases). Germline CDR1 reads MNHEY; CDR2 reads SVGAGI. CDR3 length: 13 amino acids. V lost 6 bases and J lost 11, with 17 bases in between.

The V gene is TRBV4-2, the J gene TRBJ2-1; the D gene is possibly TRBD2 (6 bases). The V end lost 5 bases, the J end lost 1 base, and 9 bases lay between the germline ends. Germline lookup yields CDR1 LGHNA and CDR2 YNFKEQ. The CDR3 totals 14 residues. CDR3 nucleotide sequence: TGTGCCAGCAGCATCCGGGGGTCCTACAATGAGCAGTTCTTC. It encodes CASSIRGSYNEQFF.

This chain uses TRBV20-1 with TRBJ1-1; maybe TRBD1 (5 bases). The V end lost 6 bases, the J end lost 11 bases, and 19 bases lay between the germline ends. Germline assignment: CDR1 DFQATT and CDR2 SNEGSKA (reference sequence). The CDR3 totals 12 residues. The CDR3 nucleotides read TGCAGTGCGCTTAAAGAGGGGACGATGGCTTTCTTT. It encodes CSALKEGTMAFF.

This clonotype was observed many times. The V gene is TRBV29-1, the J gene TRBJ1-2; 8 nucleotides agree with TRBD1. J was trimmed by 5 bases and V by 2 bases; bases with no gene match: 13. CDR1 and CDR2 from the germline V gene are SQVTM and ANQGSEA. The CDR3 has 16 amino acids. CDR3 sequence: CSVEMGPRGREYGYTF. In DNA form, the CDR3 reads TGCAGCGTTGAAATGGGCCCCAGGGGGCGTGAGTATGGCTACACCTTC.

Details on this clonotype: A much larger clone lies one base from this, so it may be a read error. This chain uses TRBV24-1 with TRBJ2-3; a possible D gene is TRBD1 (6 bases). V was trimmed by 3 bases and J by 4 bases, leaving 10 bases between them. From germline, CDR1 is KGHDR and CDR2 SFDVKD. The length of the CDR3 is 14 residues. In DNA, the CDR3 is TGTGCCACCAGTGATGTGTCAGGGGCAGATACGCAGTATTTT. Amino acids: CATSDVSGADTQYF.